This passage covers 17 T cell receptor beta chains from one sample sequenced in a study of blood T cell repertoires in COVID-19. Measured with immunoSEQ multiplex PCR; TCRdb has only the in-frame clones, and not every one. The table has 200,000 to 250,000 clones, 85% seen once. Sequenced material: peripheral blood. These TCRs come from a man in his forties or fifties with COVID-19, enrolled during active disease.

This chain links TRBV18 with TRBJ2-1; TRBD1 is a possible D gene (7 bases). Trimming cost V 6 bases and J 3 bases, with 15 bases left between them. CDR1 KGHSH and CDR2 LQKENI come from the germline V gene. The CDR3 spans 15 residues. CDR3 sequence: CASSPGGQSYNEQFF. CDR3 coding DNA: TGTGCCAGCTCCCCCGGGGGACAGAGCTACAATGAGCAGTTCTTC.

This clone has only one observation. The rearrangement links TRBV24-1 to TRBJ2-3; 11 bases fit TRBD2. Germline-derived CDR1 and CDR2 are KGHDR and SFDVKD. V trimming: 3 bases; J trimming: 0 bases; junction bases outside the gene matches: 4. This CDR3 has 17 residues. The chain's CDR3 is CATSDPTSGASTDTQYF. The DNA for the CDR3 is TGTGCCACCAGTGATCCGACTAGCGGGGCGAGCACAGATACGCAGTATTTT.

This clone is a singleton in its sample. CDR3 coding DNA: TGTGCCAGCAGTTACGCGGTCGGGGCCTACGAGCAGTACTTC. Amino acid sequence: CASSYAVGAYEQYF. This chain links TRBV6-6 with TRBJ2-7; maybe TRBD2 (5 bases). This CDR3 comprises 14 residues. Germline lookup yields CDR1 MNHNY and CDR2 SVGAGI (reference sequence). V was trimmed by 2 bases and J by 2 bases, leaving 10 bases between them.

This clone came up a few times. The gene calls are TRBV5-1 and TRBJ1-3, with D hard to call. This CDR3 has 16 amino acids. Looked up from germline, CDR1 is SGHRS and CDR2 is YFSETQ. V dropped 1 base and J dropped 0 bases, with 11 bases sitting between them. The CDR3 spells CASSLSNSLSGNTIYF. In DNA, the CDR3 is TGCGCCAGCAGCTTGTCGAACAGCCTCTCTGGAAACACCATATATTTT.

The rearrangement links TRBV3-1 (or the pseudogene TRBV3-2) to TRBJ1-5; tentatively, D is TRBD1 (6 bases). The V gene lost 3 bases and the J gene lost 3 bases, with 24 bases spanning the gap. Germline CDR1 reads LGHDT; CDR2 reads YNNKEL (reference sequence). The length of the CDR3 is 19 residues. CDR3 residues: CASSQSRQPSDRLNQPQHF. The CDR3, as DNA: TGTGCCAGCAGCCAGTCGCGTCAGCCTTCAGACAGGCTCAATCAGCCCCAGCATTTT.

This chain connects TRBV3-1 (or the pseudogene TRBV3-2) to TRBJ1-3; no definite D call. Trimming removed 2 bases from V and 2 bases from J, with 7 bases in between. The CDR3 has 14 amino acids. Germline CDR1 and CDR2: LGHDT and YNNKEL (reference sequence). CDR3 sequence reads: CASSQPGTGNTIYF. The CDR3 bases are TGTGCCAGCAGCCAACCGGGAACTGGAAACACCATATATTTT.

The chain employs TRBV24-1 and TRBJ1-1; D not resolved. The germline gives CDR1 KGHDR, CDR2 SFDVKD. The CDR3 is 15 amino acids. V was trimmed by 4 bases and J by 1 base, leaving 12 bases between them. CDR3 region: CATSEFTEENTEAFF. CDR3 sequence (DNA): TGTGCCACCAGTGAGTTTACGGAGGAGAACACTGAAGCTTTCTTT.

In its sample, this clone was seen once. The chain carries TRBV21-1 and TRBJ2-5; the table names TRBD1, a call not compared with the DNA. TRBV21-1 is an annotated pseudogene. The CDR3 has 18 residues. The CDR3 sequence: CASSKVFPGTGGQETQYF. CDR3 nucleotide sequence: TGTGCCAGCAGCAAAGTCTTCCCGGGGACAGGGGGCCAAGAGACCCAGTACTTC.

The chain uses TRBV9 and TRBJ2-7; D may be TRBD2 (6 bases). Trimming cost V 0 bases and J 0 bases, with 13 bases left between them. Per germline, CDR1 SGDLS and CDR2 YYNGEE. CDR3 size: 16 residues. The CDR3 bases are TGTGCCAGCAGCGTAGCCGGCGGGACGAGCTCCTACGAGCAGTACTTC. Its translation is CASSVAGGTSSYEQYF.

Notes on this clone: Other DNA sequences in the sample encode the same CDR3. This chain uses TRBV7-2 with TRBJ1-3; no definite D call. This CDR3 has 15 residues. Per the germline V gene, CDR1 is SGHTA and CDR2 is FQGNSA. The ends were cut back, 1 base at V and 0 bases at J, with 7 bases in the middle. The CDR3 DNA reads TGTGCCAGCAGCTTAGGTCCAGGCTCTGGAAACACCATATATTTT. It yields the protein CASSLGPGSGNTIYF.

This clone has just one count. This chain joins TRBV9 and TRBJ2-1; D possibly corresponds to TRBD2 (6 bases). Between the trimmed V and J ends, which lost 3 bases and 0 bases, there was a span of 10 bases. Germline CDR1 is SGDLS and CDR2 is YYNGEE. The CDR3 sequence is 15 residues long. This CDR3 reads CASSEAGSSYNEQFF. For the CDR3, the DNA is TGTGCCAGCAGCGAAGCGGGCAGCTCCTACAATGAGCAGTTCTTC.

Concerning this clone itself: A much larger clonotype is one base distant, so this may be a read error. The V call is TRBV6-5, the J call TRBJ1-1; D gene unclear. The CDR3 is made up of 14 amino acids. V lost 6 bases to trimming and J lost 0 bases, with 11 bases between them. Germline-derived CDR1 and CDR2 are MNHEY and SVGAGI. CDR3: CASSGLGMNTEAFF. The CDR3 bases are TGTGCCAGCAGCGGACTGGGGATGAACACTGAAGCTTTCTTT.

The CDR3 is CASSQMTGLAGKNEQFF. CDR3 bases: TGTGCCAGCAGCCAAATGACGGGACTAGCGGGGAAAAATGAGCAGTTCTTC. This chain joins TRBV14 and TRBJ2-1; TRBD2 aligns across 13 bases. The CDR3 extends over 17 amino acids. The V gene's germline CDR1 is SGHDN and CDR2 FVKESK. V lost 2 bases, J lost 7 bases, and 8 bases stayed unmatched.

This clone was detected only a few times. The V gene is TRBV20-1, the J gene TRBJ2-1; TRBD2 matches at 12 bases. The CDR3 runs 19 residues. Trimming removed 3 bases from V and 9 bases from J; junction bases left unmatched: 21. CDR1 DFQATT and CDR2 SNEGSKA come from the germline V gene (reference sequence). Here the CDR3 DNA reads TGCAGTGCTAGTTCACTAGCGGGGGGCCGGGTGTCTCCGACAAGTGAGCAGTTCTTC. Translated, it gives CSASSLAGGRVSPTSEQFF.

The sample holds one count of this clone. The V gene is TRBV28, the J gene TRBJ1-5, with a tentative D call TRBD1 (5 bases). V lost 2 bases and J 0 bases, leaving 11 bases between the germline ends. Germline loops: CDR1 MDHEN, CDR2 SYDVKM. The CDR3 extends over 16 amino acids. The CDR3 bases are TGTGCCAGCAGTTTAGGGGGGGGATATAGCAATCAGCCCCAGCATTTT. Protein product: CASSLGGGYSNQPQHF. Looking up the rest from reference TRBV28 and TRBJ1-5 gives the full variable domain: DVKVTQSSRYLVKRTGEKVFLECVQDMDHENMFWYRQDPGLGLRLIYFSYDVKMKEKGDIPEGYSVSREKKERFSLILESASTNQTSMYLCASSLGGGYSNQPQHFGDGTRLSIL.

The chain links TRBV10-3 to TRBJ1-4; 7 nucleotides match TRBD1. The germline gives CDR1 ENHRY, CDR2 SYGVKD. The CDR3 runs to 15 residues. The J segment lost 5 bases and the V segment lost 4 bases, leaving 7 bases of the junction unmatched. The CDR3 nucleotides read TGTGCCATCAGTGTGGGGGACAGCATGAATGAAAAACTGTTTTTT. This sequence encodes CAISVGDSMNEKLFF.

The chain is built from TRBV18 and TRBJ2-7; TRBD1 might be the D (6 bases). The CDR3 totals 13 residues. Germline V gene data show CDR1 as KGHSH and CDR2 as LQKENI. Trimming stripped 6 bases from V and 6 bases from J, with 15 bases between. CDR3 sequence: CASSTGHPGEQYF. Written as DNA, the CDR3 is TGTGCCAGCTCGACAGGCCACCCAGGCGAGCAGTACTTC.